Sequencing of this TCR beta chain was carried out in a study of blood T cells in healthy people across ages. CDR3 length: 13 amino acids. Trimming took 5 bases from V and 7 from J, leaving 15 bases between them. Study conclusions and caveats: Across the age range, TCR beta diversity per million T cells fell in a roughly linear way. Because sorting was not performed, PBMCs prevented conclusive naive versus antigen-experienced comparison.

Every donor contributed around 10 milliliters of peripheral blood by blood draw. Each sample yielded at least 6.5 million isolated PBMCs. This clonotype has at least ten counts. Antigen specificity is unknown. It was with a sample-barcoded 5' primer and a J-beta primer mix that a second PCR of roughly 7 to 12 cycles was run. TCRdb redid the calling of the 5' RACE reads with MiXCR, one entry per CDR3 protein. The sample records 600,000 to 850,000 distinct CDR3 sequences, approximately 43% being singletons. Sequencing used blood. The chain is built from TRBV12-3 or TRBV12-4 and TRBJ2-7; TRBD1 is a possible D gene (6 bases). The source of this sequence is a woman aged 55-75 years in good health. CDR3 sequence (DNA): TGTGCCAGCAGTCAGTTGACAGGATCAGAGCAGTACTTC. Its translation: CASSQLTGSEQYF.